Listed here are 30 T cell receptor beta chains from one sample, sequenced in a study of blood T cell repertoires in COVID-19. The repertoire was sequenced with immunoSEQ multiplex PCR; TCRdb's copy has only in-frame clones and lacks some. The sample includes hundreds of thousands of clones, around 88% of them seen just once. The sequenced sample consisted of peripheral blood. The origin of the receptors is a woman under 40 with COVID-19, enrolled during active disease.

The rearrangement links TRBV29-1 to TRBJ1-1, with unresolved D. Germline V gene sequence: CDR1 SQVTM, CDR2 ANQGSEA. The germline V and J ends were trimmed by 6 bases and 8 bases, with 10 bases remaining between them. The CDR3 covers 10 residues. CDR3 coding DNA: TGCAGCGTCGCCGGGAGGGAAGCTTTCTTT. It encodes CSVAGREAFF.

The chain has TRBV12-5 and TRBJ2-1; TRBD1 might be the D (5 bases). The CDR3 has 13 amino acids. Germline CDR1 LGHNT, CDR2 FRNRAP. V lost 7 bases, J lost 5 bases, and 12 bases lay in between. CDR3 coding DNA: TGTGCTAGTGTCGACTGGACAAACAATGAGCAGTTCTTC. Amino acids: CASVDWTNNEQFF.

This chain uses TRBV2 with TRBJ1-2; 8 bases are a match to TRBD1. The CDR3 is 14 amino acids. The V gene's germline CDR1 is SNHLY and CDR2 FYNNEI. V trimming: 6 bases; J trimming: 7 bases; junction bases outside the gene matches: 10. CDR3 protein: CASRAEQGVSGYTF. CDR3 in DNA: TGTGCCAGCAGAGCTGAACAGGGGGTCTCTGGCTACACCTTC.

The rearrangement uses TRBV12-3 or TRBV12-4 and TRBJ2-1; D ambiguous. V dropped 6 bases and J dropped 4 bases, with 10 bases sitting between them. The CDR3 is 13 residues long. The CDR3, as DNA: TGTGCCAGCAGCCCAAGCCCTTACAATGAGCAGTTCTTC. Protein product: CASSPSPYNEQFF.

The chain recombines TRBV6-5 with TRBJ1-1, with 7 bases matching TRBD1. J lost 1 base, V lost 5 bases, and 7 bases had no gene match. Germline values: CDR1 MNHEY, CDR2 SVGAGI. The CDR3 sequence is 15 residues long. In DNA, the CDR3 is TGTGCCAGCAGTCCAGAGGGGGCGGAGAACACTGAAGCTTTCTTT. It codes for CASSPEGAENTEAFF.

This clone was observed once. DNA of the CDR3: TGTGCCAGTAGTATACAGGGGCACAATGAGCAGTTCTTC. Encoded protein: CASSIQGHNEQFF. The J gene is TRBJ2-1, the V gene TRBV19; maybe TRBD1 (6 bases). There are 13 residues in the CDR3. The germline V gene has CDR1 LNHDA and CDR2 SQIVND (reference sequence). The V end was cut by 2 bases, the J end by 5 bases, with 7 bases between. Together with reference TRBV19 and TRBJ2-1, the CDR3 gives the full variable domain: DGGITQSPKYLFRKEGQNVTLSCEQNLNHDAMYWYRQDPGQGLRLIYYSQIVNDFQKGDIAEGYSVSREKKESFPLTVTSAQKNPTAFYLCASSIQGHNEQFFGPGTRLTVL.

The chain links TRBV12-3 or TRBV12-4 to TRBJ1-2; D is perhaps TRBD1 (5 bases). This CDR3 is 13 amino acids long. Trimming stripped 5 bases from V and 4 bases from J, with 11 bases between. The CDR3 reads CASSQQGSYGYTF. The CDR3 DNA follows: TGTGCCAGCAGTCAGCAGGGTAGCTATGGCTACACCTTC.

J is TRBJ1-6 and V is TRBV5-3; D unclear. TRBV5-3 is placed among ORFs of uncertain function. V dropped 6 bases and J dropped 13 bases, with 14 bases sitting between them. The length of the CDR3 is 12 residues. For the CDR3, the DNA is TGTGCCAGAATTGAAAGGCGGGCCCCCCTCCACTTT. It specifies CARIERRAPLHF.

The genes are TRBV6-5 and TRBJ2-3; 8 nucleotides line up with TRBD2. In germline, CDR1 is MNHEY, CDR2 SVGAGI. V trimming: 2 bases; J trimming: 5 bases; junction bases outside the gene matches: 6. The CDR3 spans 15 residues. The CDR3 DNA reads as TGTGCCAGCAGTTACAAGGGGCTAGCGGGAGATACGCAGTATTTT. It translates to CASSYKGLAGDTQYF.

V and J are TRBV24-1 and TRBJ2-1; D may be TRBD1 (9 bases). The V gene lost 3 bases and the J gene lost 6 bases, with 20 bases spanning the gap. CDR3 length: 17 residues. In germline, CDR1 is KGHDR, CDR2 SFDVKD. CDR3 protein: CATSDRGGTGISNEQFF. CDR3 bases: TGTGCCACCAGTGATCGGGGGGGGACAGGGATCTCCAATGAGCAGTTCTTC.

The V and J genes are TRBV2 and TRBJ2-7; D remains unclear. The V end was cut by 6 bases, the J end by 0 bases, with 12 bases between. The CDR3 consists of 14 residues. Per germline, CDR1 SNHLY and CDR2 FYNNEI. The CDR3 is CASRDPPSSYEQYV. CDR3 DNA sequence: TGTGCCAGCAGAGATCCACCCAGCTCCTACGAGCAGTACGTC.

This clone was detected only once. The chain links TRBV10-3 to TRBJ2-2, with unresolved D. Germline V CDR1 and CDR2: ENHRY, SYGVKD. Trimming stripped 2 bases from V and 6 bases from J, with 16 bases between. The CDR3 spans 16 residues. The CDR3 loop is CAISEGPPEESGELFF. In nucleotides, the CDR3 is TGTGCCATCAGTGAGGGGCCCCCTGAAGAATCCGGGGAGCTGTTTTTT.

The rearrangement uses TRBV6-5 and TRBJ2-3, with a possible D match to TRBD2 (5 bases). The germline CDR1 and CDR2 sequences are MNHEY and SVGAGI. V lost 6 bases and J 4 bases, leaving 17 bases between the germline ends. The CDR3 spans 15 residues. Written as DNA, the CDR3 is TGTGCCAGCAGCTACGGGCTAGGCGGGCCAGATACGCAGTATTTT. Protein sequence: CASSYGLGGPDTQYF.

V is TRBV24-1 and J is TRBJ2-1, with 9 bases fitting TRBD2. J was trimmed by 8 bases and V by 9 bases; bases with no gene match: 7. Germline values: CDR1 KGHDR, CDR2 SFDVKD. The CDR3 spans 13 residues. The CDR3 coding sequence is TGTGCCACCGGTGGCGGGGGGGTTGATGAGCAGTTCTTC. Protein product: CATGGGGVDEQFF.

This chain uses TRBV10-1 with TRBJ1-4, with TRBD1 matching over 8 bases. This CDR3 contains 15 residues. Per germline, CDR1 WNHNN and CDR2 SYGVQD (reference sequence). V trimming: 4 bases; J trimming: 4 bases; junction bases outside the gene matches: 5. The DNA for the CDR3 is TGCGCCAGCAGTGGACAGGGGATTTTTAATGAAAAACTGTTTTTT. It yields the protein CASSGQGIFNEKLFF.

The genes are TRBV5-5 and TRBJ1-3, with D unclear. Germline V lookup: CDR1 SGHKS, CDR2 YYEKEE (reference sequence). V lost 2 bases and J 4 bases, leaving 13 bases between the germline ends. CDR3 length: 15 residues. The CDR3 region is CASSLDISGGNTIYF. For the CDR3, the DNA is TGTGCCAGCAGCTTAGACATCAGCGGCGGAAACACCATATATTTT.

The chain links TRBV15 to TRBJ2-5; D is perhaps TRBD2 (6 bases). CDR1 is LNHNV and CDR2 is YYDKDF in the germline V gene (reference sequence). V was trimmed by 0 bases and J by 5 bases, leaving 13 bases between them. The CDR3 has 15 amino acids. CDR3 in amino acids: CATSRDRGTGETQYF. The CDR3 nucleotides are TGTGCCACCAGCAGAGATCGGGGGACCGGGGAGACCCAGTACTTC. Using reference TRBV15 and TRBJ2-5 for the parts outside the CDR3, the full variable domain is DAMVIQNPRYQVTQFGKPVTLSCSQTLNHNVMYWYQQKSSQAPKLLFHYYDKDFNNEADTPDNFQSRRPNTSFCFLDIRSPGLGDTAMYLCATSRDRGTGETQYFGPGTRLLVL.

This clone turned up a few times. The chain recombines TRBV5-1 with TRBJ2-7; TRBD1 might be the D (5 bases). This CDR3 has 13 residues. Trimming cost V 0 bases and J 6 bases, with 10 bases left between them. In germline, CDR1 is SGHRS, CDR2 YFSETQ. In nucleotides, the CDR3 is TGCGCCAGCAGCTTGGCCGTAGGGGCCGAGCAGTACGTC. This encodes CASSLAVGAEQYV.

The chain employs TRBV28 and TRBJ2-3; D unresolved. CDR3 length: 12 amino acids. CDR1 is MDHEN and CDR2 is SYDVKM in the germline V gene. V was cut by 7 bases and J by 1 base, with 6 bases left in between. This CDR3 is CASTAGTDTQYF. The CDR3 DNA sequence: TGTGCCAGCACTGCGGGCACAGATACGCAGTATTTT.

This rearrangement joins TRBV9 to TRBJ2-2, with 10 bases lining up with TRBD2. CDR1 SGDLS and CDR2 YYNGEE come from the germline V gene. The CDR3 sequence is 16 residues long. With V trimmed by 3 bases and J by 6 bases, 8 bases remained unmatched. CDR3 in amino acids: CASSGISLAGAGELFF. The DNA for the CDR3 is TGTGCCAGCAGCGGAATCTCCCTAGCGGGAGCCGGGGAGCTGTTTTTT.

The chain couples TRBV5-4 to TRBJ1-1, with TRBD1 matching 7 bases. The length of the CDR3 is 14 residues. Looked up from germline, CDR1 is SGHNT and CDR2 is YYREEE (reference sequence). V lost 2 bases and J lost 1; bases outside the gene matches: 2. Here the CDR3 reads CASSFGTENTEAFF. In nucleotides, the CDR3 is TGTGCCAGCAGCTTCGGGACAGAGAACACTGAAGCTTTCTTT.

V is TRBV28 and J is TRBJ2-1, with TRBD2 matching 10 bases. V shed 5 bases and J 5 bases; nucleotides not matched to a gene: 6. CDR1 MDHEN and CDR2 SYDVKM come from the germline V gene. The CDR3 consists of 15 residues. CDR3 in DNA: TGTGCCAGCAGTACCCTAGCGGGGGAAGACAATGAGCAGTTCTTC. Translating it yields CASSTLAGEDNEQFF.

The rearrangement uses TRBV7-9 and TRBJ2-2, with 7 bases lining up with TRBD2. Germline V gives CDR1 SEHNR, CDR2 FQNEAQ (reference sequence). After removal of 0 bases from V and 4 bases from J, the junction contained 2 bases not matched to a gene. The CDR3 contains 15 residues. CDR3 sequence (DNA): TGTGCCAGCAGCTTAGCTGGGGAGGGCACCGGGGAGCTGTTTTTT. This gives the protein CASSLAGEGTGELFF.

The chain combines TRBV5-1 with TRBJ2-5; D perhaps matches TRBD1 (6 bases). Germline V gene lookup returns CDR1 SGHRS and CDR2 YFSETQ. CDR3 length: 15 residues. The V gene lost 3 bases and the J gene lost 1 base, with 13 bases spanning the gap. CDR3 sequence: CASSSVVQGQETQYF. CDR3 nucleotides: TGCGCCAGCAGCTCCGTGGTACAGGGCCAAGAGACCCAGTACTTC. Filled out from reference TRBV5-1 and TRBJ2-5, the complete variable domain reads KAGVTQTPRYLIKTRGQQVTLSCSPISGHRSVSWYQQTPGQGLQFLFEYFSETQRNKGNFPGRFSGRQFSNSRSEMNVSTLELGDSALYLCASSSVVQGQETQYFGPGTRLLVL.

The chain is built from TRBV3-1 (or the pseudogene TRBV3-2) and TRBJ2-5, with D tentatively TRBD2 (6 bases). V lost 4 bases to trimming and J lost 2 bases, with 20 bases between them. The CDR3 spans 17 residues. The germline CDR1 and CDR2 sequences are LGHDT and YNNKEL (reference sequence). For the CDR3, the DNA is TGTGCCAGCAGCCGACCGATAGCGGTTGGCGTGCAAGAGACCCAGTACTTC. Residues: CASSRPIAVGVQETQYF.

The rearrangement links TRBV24-1 to TRBJ1-1; the D gene is possibly TRBD1 (6 bases). V lost 0 bases to trimming and J lost 2 bases, with 9 bases between them. The CDR3 has 15 amino acids. Germline CDR1 KGHDR, CDR2 SFDVKD. CDR3 coding DNA: TGTGCCACCAGTGATTTGCGGGGGGCCAACACTGAAGCTTTCTTT. This gives the protein CATSDLRGANTEAFF.

This rearrangement joins TRBV12-3 or TRBV12-4 to TRBJ2-3; D is uncertain. Trimming cost V 8 bases and J 8 bases, with 11 bases left between them. The CDR3 totals 11 residues. CDR3 amino acids: CASRRSGTQYF. CDR3 sequence (DNA): TGTGCCAGCCGCCGATCGGGTACGCAGTATTTT.

The chain employs TRBV6-1 and TRBJ2-3, with no clear D. Deletions cut 0 bases from V and 3 bases from J, with 10 bases between. This CDR3 comprises 15 residues. Looked up from germline, CDR1 is MNHNS and CDR2 is SASEGT. CDR3 residues: CASSEALLVTDTQYF. The CDR3 DNA reads as TGTGCCAGCAGTGAAGCGCTGCTAGTAACAGATACGCAGTATTTT.

This chain joins TRBV10-3 and TRBJ2-6; 8 bases align to TRBD1. CDR3 length: 16 amino acids. The germline V gene encodes CDR1 ENHRY and CDR2 SYGVKD. V trimming: 8 bases; J trimming: 2 bases; junction bases outside the gene matches: 8. The CDR3 DNA is TGTGCCATCCATGGGGCAGGGGGCACTGGGGCCAACGTCCTGACTTTC. Protein product: CAIHGAGGTGANVLTF.

The chain links TRBV5-6 to TRBJ1-2; tentative D call: TRBD1 (6 bases). The CDR3 consists of 17 residues. Deletions cut 7 bases from V and 4 bases from J, with 26 bases between. The germline V gene has CDR1 SGHDT and CDR2 YYEEEE. The CDR3 spells CASLSLAGGRFLYGYTF. CDR3 DNA: TGTGCCAGCCTTAGCTTGGCGGGGGGCAGGTTCCTCTATGGCTACACCTTC.